This section outlines one T cell receptor (beta chain) sequence together with its context. This sample was included in a study of glioma-infiltrating T cells after dendritic cell vaccination. Looking at the study overall: Samples are from glioblastoma patients in Phase I and II dendritic cell vaccine trials. Patients received three intradermal dendritic cell vaccine injections at biweekly intervals.

Blood PBMC samples: pre-vaccination, two weeks post third vaccination, and at tumor progression. Germline V gives CDR1 SGHRS, CDR2 YFSETQ. V gave up 4 bases and J gave up 3 bases, with 10 bases separating them. CDR3 size: 14 residues. Some clones are missing from TCRdb's copy, which holds only in-frame ones; the method was immunoSEQ multiplex PCR. The sample shows around 96,000 clones, about 79% of them seen only once. The receptor comes from a human donor with glioblastoma. Sequenced here: blood, sampled before dendritic cell vaccination. This chain links TRBV5-1 with TRBJ2-2; no definite D call. The CDR3 here is CASSPGQYTGELFF. CDR3 in DNA: TGCGCCAGCAGCCCTGGGCAGTACACCGGGGAGCTGTTTTTT.